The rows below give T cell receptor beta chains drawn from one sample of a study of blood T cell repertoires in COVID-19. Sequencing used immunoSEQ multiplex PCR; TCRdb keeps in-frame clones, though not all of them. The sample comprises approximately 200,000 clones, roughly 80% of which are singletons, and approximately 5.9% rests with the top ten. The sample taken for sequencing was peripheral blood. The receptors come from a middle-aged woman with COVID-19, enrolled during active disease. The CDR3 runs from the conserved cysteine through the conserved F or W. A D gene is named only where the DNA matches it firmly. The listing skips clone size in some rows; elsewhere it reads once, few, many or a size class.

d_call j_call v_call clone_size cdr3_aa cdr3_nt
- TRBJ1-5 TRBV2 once CASKAGQLYSNQPQHF TGTGCCAGCAAGGCAGGACAGCTTTATAGCAATCAGCCCCAGCATTTT
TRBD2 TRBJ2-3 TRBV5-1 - CASSPGTSADTQYF TGCGCCAGCAGCCCCGGTACTAGCGCAGATACGCAGTATTTT
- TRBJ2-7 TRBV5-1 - CASSLVAGRYEQYF TGCGCCAGCAGCTTGGTGGCGGGTAGGTACGAGCAGTACTTC
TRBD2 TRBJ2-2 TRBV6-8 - CASSYSKEEAGEKGGELFF TGTGCCAGCAGTTACTCGAAGGAAGAAGCGGGAGAAAAGGGCGGGGAGCTGTTTTTT
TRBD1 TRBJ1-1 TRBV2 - CASSFTGVLSEAFF TGTGCCAGCAGTTTTACAGGGGTACTAAGTGAAGCTTTCTTT
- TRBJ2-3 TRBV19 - CASSTQTDTQYF TGTGCCAGTAGTACCCAAACAGATACGCAGTATTTT
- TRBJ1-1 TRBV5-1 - CASSWAGGSSEAFF TGCGCCAGCAGCTGGGCGGGGGGCTCCTCTGAAGCTTTCTTT
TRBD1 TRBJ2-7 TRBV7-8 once CASSLDRDLSEQYF TGTGCCAGCAGCTTGGACAGGGACCTCTCCGAGCAGTACTTC
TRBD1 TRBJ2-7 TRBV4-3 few CASSRGTGDEQYF TGCGCCAGCAGCCGAGGTACAGGGGACGAGCAGTACTTC
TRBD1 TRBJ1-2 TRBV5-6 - CASSLTPGGAGYGYTF TGTGCCAGCAGCTTGACCCCAGGGGGCGCCGGATATGGCTACACCTTC
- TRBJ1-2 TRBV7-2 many CASSLGTVYGYTF TGTGCCAGCAGCTTAGGGACAGTTTATGGCTACACCTTC
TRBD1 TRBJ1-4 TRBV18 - CASSGTDNEKLFF TGTGCCAGCTCGGGGACAGATAATGAAAAACTGTTTTTT
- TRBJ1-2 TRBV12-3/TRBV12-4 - CASSLGGGGGYTF TGTGCCAGCAGTTTAGGGGGAGGGGGAGGCTACACCTTC
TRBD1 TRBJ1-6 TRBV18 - CASSPRRGQGSDSPLHF TGTGCCAGCTCACCACGACGAGGACAGGGGAGCGATTCACCCCTCCACTTT
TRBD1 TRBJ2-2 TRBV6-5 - CASRNRGSGELFF TGTGCCAGCAGAAACAGGGGAAGCGGGGAGCTGTTTTTT
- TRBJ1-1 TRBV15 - CATSRDFQRTEAFF TGTGCCACCAGCAGAGATTTTCAGCGGACTGAAGCTTTCTTT
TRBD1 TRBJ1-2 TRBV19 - CASSMADREVGYTF TGTGCCAGTAGTATGGCGGACAGGGAGGTGGGCTACACCTTC
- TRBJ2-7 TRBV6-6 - CASSRKGGTALPYEQYF TGTGCCAGCAGTCGCAAAGGAGGGACGGCTCTCCCTTACGAGCAGTACTTC
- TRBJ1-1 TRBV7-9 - CASTPSGREAFF TGTGCCAGCACCCCCTCGGGAAGGGAAGCTTTCTTT
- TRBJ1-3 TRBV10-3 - CATIQGAENTIYF TGTGCCACCATTCAGGGCGCGGAAAACACCATATATTTT
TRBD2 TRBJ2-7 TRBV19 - CASSHRTSGRPYEQYF TGTGCCAGTAGTCACCGGACTAGCGGGAGGCCCTACGAGCAGTACTTC
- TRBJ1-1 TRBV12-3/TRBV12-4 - CASSLELTEAFF TGTGCCAGCAGTTTGGAGTTAACTGAAGCTTTCTTT
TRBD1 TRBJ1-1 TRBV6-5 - CASRGQGWNTEAFF TGTGCCAGCAGGGGACAGGGTTGGAACACTGAAGCTTTCTTT
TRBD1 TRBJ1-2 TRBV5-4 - CASLIQGENGYTF TGTGCCAGTTTAATACAGGGGGAGAATGGCTACACCTTC
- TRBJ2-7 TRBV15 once CATSREGRGAYEQYF TGTGCCACCAGCAGAGAGGGGAGGGGGGCCTACGAGCAGTACTTC
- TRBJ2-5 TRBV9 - CASSGSGRGETQYF TGTGCCAGCAGCGGTAGCGGCCGCGGGGAGACCCAGTACTTC
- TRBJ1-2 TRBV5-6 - CASSLDRAGYGYTF TGTGCCAGCAGCTTGGACAGGGCGGGCTATGGCTACACCTTC
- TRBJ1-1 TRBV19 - CASSIVQGRNTEAFF TGTGCCAGTAGTATAGTCCAGGGGAGAAACACTGAAGCTTTCTTT
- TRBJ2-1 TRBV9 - CASSVRAGSYNEQFF TGTGCCAGCAGCGTGAGGGCTGGATCCTACAATGAGCAGTTCTTC
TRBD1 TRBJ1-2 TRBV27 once CASSLQGALGYTF TGTGCCAGCAGCCTACAGGGGGCGCTTGGCTACACCTTC
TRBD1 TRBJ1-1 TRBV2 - CASTEQGTNTEAFF TGTGCCAGCACCGAACAGGGGACGAACACTGAAGCTTTCTTT
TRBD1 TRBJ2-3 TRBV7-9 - CASSNTGTGPPDTQYF TGTGCCAGCAGCAATACCGGGACAGGGCCCCCGGATACGCAGTATTTT
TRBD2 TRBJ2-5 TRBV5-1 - CASSYGTSGSGETQYF TGCGCCAGCAGCTACGGGACTAGCGGGAGCGGAGAGACCCAGTACTTC
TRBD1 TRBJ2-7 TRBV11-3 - CASSPGTGGAYEQYF TGTGCCAGCAGCCCCGGGACAGGGGGTGCCTACGAGCAGTACTTC